Sequencing of this T cell receptor (beta chain) was carried out in a study of naive and memory T cell subsets. The CDR3 length is 19 residues. V gave up 3 bases and J gave up 6 bases; unmatched junction bases: 16. CDR1 and CDR2 (germline): LGHNA, YSLEER. General study findings and limits: Especially in CD8 cells, naive repertoires contained a few larger clonotypes, possibly CD45RA-re-expressing memory cells. No ground truth validated the naive and memory repertoire findings.

Two oligonucleotides, mixed equimolar, formed the beta constant-region primer covering TRBC1 and TRBC2. The ligated cDNA underwent four PCR rounds using SP2 and nested alpha and beta constant-region primers. TCRdb recomputed calls from the UMI-ligation and nested PCR reads with MiXCR, one row per CDR3 protein. The table has over 130,000 distinct CDR3 sequences, around 21% seen once. This clonotype occurred a few times. Its antigen is unknown. This TCR derives from a human donor in good health. The chain employs TRBV4-3 and TRBJ1-6, with TRBD1 identical over 8 bases. The sequencing input was naive CD8+ T cells from blood. CDR3 sequence: CASSHSTYPQGAINSPLHF. The CDR3 coding sequence is TGCGCCAGCAGCCACTCCACCTACCCTCAGGGGGCGATTAATTCACCCCTCCACTTT.